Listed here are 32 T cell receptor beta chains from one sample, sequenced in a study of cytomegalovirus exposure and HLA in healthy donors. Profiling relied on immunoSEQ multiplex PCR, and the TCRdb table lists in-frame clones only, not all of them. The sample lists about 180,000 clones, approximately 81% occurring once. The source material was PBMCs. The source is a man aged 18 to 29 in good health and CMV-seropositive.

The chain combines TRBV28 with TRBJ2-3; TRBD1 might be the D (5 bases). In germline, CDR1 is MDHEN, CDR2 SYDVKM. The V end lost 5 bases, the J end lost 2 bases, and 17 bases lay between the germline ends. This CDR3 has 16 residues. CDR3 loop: CASSGTDSLNTDTQYF. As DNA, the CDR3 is TGTGCCAGCAGTGGTACAGACAGTCTTAACACAGATACGCAGTATTTT. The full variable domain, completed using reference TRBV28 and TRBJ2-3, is DVKVTQSSRYLVKRTGEKVFLECVQDMDHENMFWYRQDPGLGLRLIYFSYDVKMKEKGDIPEGYSVSREKKERFSLILESASTNQTSMYLCASSGTDSLNTDTQYFGPGTRLTVL.

Written as DNA, the CDR3 is TGCGCCAGCATGATAGCGGGGGTCAGCACAGATACGCAGTATTTT. Translating it yields CASMIAGVSTDTQYF. This sequence joins TRBV5-1 and TRBJ2-3, with 9 positions matching TRBD2. The trim removed 6 bases at V and 0 bases at J, leaving 5 bases unmatched. Germline V gene sequence: CDR1 SGHRS, CDR2 YFSETQ. The CDR3 sequence is 15 residues long.

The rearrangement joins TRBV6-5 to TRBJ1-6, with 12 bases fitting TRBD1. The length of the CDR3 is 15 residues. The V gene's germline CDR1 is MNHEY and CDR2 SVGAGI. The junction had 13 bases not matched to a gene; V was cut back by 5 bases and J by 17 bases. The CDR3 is CASSGGTGGPKTVHF. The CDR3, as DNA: TGTGCCAGCAGTGGGGGGACAGGGGGCCCCAAAACGGTCCACTTT.

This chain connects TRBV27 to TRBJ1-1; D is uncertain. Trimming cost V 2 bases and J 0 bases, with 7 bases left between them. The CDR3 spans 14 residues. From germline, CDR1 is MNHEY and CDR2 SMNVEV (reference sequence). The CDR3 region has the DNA TGTGCCAGCAGTTTAGTCGGGATGAACACTGAAGCTTTCTTT. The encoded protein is CASSLVGMNTEAFF.

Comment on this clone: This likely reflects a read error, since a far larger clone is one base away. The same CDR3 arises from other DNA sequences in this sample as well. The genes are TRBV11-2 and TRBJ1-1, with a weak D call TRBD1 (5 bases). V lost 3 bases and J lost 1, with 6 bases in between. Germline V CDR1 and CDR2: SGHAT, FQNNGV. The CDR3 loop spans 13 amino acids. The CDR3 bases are TGTGCCAGCAGCTTCGACAGGAACACTGAAGCTTTCTTT. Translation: CASSFDRNTEAFF.

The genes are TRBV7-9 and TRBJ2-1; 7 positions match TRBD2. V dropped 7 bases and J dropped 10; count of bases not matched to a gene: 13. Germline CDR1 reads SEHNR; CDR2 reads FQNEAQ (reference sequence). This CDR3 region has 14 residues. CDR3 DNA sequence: TGTGCCAGCAACATAGCGGCGGGAGTGGACGAGCAGTTCTTC. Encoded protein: CASNIAAGVDEQFF. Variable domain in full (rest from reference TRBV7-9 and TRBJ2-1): DTGVSQNPRHKITKRGQNVTFRCDPISEHNRLYWYRQTLGQGPEFLTYFQNEAQLEKSRLLSDRFSAERPKGSFSTLEIQRTEQGDSAMYLCASNIAAGVDEQFFGPGTRLTVL.

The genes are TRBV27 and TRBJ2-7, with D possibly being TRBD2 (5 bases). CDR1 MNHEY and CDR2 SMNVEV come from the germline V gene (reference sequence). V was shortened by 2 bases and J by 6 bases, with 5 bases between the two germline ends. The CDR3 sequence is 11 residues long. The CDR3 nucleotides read TGTGCCAGCAGTTTAAGCGGCGAGCAGTACTTC. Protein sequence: CASSLSGEQYF.

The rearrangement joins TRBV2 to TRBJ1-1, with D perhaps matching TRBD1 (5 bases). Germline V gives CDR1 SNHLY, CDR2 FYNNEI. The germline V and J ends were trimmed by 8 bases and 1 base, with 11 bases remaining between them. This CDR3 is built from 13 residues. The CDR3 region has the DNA TGTGCCAGCTTGCTCGGGGGGAACACTGAAGCTTTCTTT. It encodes CASLLGGNTEAFF.

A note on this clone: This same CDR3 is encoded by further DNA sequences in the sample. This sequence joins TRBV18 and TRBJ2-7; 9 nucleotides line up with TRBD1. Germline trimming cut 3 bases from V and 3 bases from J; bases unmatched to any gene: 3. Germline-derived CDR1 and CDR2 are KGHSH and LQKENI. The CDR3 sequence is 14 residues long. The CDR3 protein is CASSPPGQGYEQYF. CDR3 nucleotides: TGTGCCAGCTCACCTCCGGGACAGGGCTACGAGCAGTACTTC.

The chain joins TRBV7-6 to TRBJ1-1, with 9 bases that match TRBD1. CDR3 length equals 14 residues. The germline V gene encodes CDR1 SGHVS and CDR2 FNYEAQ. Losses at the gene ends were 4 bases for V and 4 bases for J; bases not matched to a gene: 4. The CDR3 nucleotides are TGTGCCAGCAGCTCAACAGGGGGCGTCACTGAAGCTTTCTTT. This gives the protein CASSSTGGVTEAFF. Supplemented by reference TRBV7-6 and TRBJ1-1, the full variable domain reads GAGVSQSPRYKVTKRGQDVALRCDPISGHVSLYWYRQALGQGPEFLTYFNYEAQQDKSGLPNDRFSAERPEGSISTLTIQRTEQRDSAMYRCASSSTGGVTEAFFGQGTRLTVV.

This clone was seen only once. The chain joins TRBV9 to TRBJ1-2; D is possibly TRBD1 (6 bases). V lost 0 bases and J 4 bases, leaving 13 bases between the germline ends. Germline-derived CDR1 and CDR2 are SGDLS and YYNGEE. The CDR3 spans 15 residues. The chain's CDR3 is CASSVASGTSYGYTF. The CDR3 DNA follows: TGTGCCAGCAGCGTAGCTTCCGGGACATCCTATGGCTACACCTTC. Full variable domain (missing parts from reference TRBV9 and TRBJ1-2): DSGVTQTPKHLITATGQRVTLRCSPRSGDLSVYWYQQSLDQGLQFLIQYYNGEERAKGNILERFSAQQFPDLHSELNLSSLELGDSALYFCASSVASGTSYGYTFGSGTRLTVV.

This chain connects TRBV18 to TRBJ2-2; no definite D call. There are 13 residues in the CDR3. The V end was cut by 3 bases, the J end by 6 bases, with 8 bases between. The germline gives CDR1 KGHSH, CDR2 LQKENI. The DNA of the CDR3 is TGTGCCAGCTCACCTAATCACTCCGGGGAGCTGTTTTTT. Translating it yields CASSPNHSGELFF. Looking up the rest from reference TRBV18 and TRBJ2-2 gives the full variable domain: NAGVMQNPRHLVRRRGQEARLRCSPMKGHSHVYWYRQLPEEGLKFMVYLQKENIIDESGMPKERFSAEFPKEGPSILRIQQVVRGDSAAYFCASSPNHSGELFFGEGSRLTVL.

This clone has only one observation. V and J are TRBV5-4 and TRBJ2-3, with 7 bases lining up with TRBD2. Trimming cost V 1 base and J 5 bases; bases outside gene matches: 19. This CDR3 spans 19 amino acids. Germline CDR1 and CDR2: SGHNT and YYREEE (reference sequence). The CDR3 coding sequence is TGTGCCAGCAGCTTGTCACTCCTAGGGCTAGCGGCCGGAGGAGATACGCAGTATTTT. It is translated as CASSLSLLGLAAGGDTQYF.

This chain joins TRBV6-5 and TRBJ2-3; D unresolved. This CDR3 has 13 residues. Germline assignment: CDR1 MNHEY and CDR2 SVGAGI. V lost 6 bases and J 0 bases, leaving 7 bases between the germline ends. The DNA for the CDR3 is TGTGCCAGCAGGTCGTTTAGCACAGATACGCAGTATTTT. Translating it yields CASRSFSTDTQYF.

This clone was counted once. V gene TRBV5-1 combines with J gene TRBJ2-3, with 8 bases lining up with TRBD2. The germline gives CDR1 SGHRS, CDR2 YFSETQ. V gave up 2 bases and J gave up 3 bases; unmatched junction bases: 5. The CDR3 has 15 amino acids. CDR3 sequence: CASSFTGGPTDTQYF. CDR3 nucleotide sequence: TGCGCCAGCAGCTTCACGGGAGGGCCAACAGATACGCAGTATTTT.

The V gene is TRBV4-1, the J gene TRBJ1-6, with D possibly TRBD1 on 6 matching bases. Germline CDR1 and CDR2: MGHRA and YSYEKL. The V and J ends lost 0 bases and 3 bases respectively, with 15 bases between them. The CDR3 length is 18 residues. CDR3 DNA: TGCGCCAGCAGCCAAGAGCGGGGGCTGAAATACTATAATTCACCCCTCCACTTT. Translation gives CASSQERGLKYYNSPLHF.

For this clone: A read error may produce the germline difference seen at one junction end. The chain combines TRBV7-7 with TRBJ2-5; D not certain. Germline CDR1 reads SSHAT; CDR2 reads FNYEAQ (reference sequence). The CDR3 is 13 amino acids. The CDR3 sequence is CASSKTVQETQYF. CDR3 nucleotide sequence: TGTGCTAGCAGCAAGACTGTTCAAGAGACCCAGTACTTC.

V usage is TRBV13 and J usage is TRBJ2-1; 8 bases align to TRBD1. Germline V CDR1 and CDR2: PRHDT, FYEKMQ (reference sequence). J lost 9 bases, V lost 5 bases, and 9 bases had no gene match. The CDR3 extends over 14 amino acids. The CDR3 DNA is TGTGCCAGCAGCCGGAACCAGGGGGCGGGTGAGCAGTTCTTC. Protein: CASSRNQGAGEQFF.

This CDR3 reads CASSSAYEQYF. In DNA, the CDR3 is TGTGCCAGCAGCTCCGCGTACGAGCAGTACTTC. The chain employs TRBV7-9 and TRBJ2-7; unclear D gene. V shed 4 bases and J shed 4 bases, with 5 bases lying between them. In germline, CDR1 is SEHNR, CDR2 FQNEAQ (reference sequence). This CDR3 comprises 11 residues.

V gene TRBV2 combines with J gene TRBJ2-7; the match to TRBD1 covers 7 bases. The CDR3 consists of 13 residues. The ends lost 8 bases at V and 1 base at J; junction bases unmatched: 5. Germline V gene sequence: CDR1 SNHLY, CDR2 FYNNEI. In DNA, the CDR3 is TGTGCCAGCTGGGCAGGGGGATCCTACGAGCAGTACTTC. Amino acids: CASWAGGSYEQYF.

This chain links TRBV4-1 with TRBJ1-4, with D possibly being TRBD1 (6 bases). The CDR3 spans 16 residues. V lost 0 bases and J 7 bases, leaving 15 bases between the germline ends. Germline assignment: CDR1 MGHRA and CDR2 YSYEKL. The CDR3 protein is CASSQEPGADSEKLFF. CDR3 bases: TGCGCCAGCAGCCAAGAACCAGGGGCTGATAGTGAAAAACTGTTTTTT.

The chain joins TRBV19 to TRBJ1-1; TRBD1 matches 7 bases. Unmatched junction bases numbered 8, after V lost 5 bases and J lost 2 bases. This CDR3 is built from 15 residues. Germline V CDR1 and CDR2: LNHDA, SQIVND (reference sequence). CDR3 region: CASSERRDRNTEAFF. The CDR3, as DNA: TGTGCCAGTAGTGAACGCCGGGACAGAAACACTGAAGCTTTCTTT.

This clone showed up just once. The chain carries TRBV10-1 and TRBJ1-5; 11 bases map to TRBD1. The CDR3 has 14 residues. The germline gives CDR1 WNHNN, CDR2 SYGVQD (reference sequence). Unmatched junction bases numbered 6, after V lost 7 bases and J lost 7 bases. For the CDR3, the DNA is TGCGCCAGCATTGGGACAGGGGGTTGGCAGCCCCAGCATTTT. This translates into CASIGTGGWQPQHF.

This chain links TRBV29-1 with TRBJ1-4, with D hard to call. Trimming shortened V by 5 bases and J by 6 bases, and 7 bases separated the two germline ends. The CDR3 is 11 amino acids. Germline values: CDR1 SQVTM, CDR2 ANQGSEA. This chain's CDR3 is CSVQSYEKLFF. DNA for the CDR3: TGCAGCGTTCAGTCCTATGAAAAACTGTTTTTT.

As DNA, the CDR3 is TGTGCCAGCAGCGTAGCCGGGGGGACGGATCAGCCCCAGCATTTT. Its protein product is CASSVAGGTDQPQHF. This sequence joins TRBV9 and TRBJ1-5; possibly TRBD1 for D (5 bases). The CDR3 consists of 15 residues. Germline assignment: CDR1 SGDLS and CDR2 YYNGEE. Trimming pared 0 bases from V and 5 bases from J, leaving 12 bases between.

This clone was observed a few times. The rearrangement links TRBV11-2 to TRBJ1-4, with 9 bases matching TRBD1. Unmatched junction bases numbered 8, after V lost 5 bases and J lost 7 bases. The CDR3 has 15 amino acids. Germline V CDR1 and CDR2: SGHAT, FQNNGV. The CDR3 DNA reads TGTGCCAGCAGCCCATACAGGGGGCACACTGAAAAACTGTTTTTT. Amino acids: CASSPYRGHTEKLFF. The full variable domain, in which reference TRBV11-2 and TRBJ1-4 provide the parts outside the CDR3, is EAGVAQSPRYKIIEKRQSVAFWCNPISGHATLYWYQQILGQGPKLLIQFQNNGVVDDSQLPKDRFSAERLKGVDSTLKIQPAKLEDSAVYLCASSPYRGHTEKLFFGSGTQLSVL.

The CDR3 region is CASRPRASGSTDTQYF. The CDR3 nucleotides read TGTGCCAGCAGGCCCCGGGCTAGCGGTAGCACAGATACGCAGTATTTT. J is TRBJ2-3 and V is TRBV2, with 7 bases lining up with TRBD2. The germline V gene encodes CDR1 SNHLY and CDR2 FYNNEI. Germline trimming cut 6 bases from V and 0 bases from J; bases unmatched to any gene: 9. The CDR3 totals 16 residues.

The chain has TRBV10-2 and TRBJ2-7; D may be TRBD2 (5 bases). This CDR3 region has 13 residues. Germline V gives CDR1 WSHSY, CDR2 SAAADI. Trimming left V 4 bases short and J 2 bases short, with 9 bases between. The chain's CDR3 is CASSGTGAYEQYF. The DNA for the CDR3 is TGCGCCAGCAGTGGGACTGGGGCCTACGAGCAGTACTTC.

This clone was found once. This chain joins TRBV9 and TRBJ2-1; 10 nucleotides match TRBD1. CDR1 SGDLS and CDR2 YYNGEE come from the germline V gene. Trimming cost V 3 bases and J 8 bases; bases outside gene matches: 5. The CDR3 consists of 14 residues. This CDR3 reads CASSEGQGLDEQFF. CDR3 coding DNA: TGTGCCAGCAGCGAGGGACAGGGGTTGGATGAGCAGTTCTTC.

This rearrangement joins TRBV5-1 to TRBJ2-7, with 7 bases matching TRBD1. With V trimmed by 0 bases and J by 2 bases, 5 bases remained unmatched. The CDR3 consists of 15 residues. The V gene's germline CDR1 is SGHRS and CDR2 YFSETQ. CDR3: CASSLGGRGPYEQYF. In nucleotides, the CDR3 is TGCGCCAGCAGCTTGGGGGGTAGGGGGCCCTACGAGCAGTACTTC.

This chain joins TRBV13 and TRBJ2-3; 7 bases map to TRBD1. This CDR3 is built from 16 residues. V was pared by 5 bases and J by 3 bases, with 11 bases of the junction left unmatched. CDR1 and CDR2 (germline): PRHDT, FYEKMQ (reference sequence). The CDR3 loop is CASSQSDRASTDTQYF. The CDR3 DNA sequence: TGTGCCAGCAGCCAATCAGACAGGGCCTCGACAGATACGCAGTATTTT.

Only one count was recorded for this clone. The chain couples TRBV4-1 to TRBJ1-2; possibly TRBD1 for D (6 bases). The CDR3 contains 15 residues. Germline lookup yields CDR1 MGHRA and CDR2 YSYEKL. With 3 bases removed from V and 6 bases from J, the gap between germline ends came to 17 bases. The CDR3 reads CASSHLTGPPDGYTF. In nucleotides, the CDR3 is TGCGCCAGCAGCCATCTTACAGGGCCACCGGATGGCTACACCTTC.